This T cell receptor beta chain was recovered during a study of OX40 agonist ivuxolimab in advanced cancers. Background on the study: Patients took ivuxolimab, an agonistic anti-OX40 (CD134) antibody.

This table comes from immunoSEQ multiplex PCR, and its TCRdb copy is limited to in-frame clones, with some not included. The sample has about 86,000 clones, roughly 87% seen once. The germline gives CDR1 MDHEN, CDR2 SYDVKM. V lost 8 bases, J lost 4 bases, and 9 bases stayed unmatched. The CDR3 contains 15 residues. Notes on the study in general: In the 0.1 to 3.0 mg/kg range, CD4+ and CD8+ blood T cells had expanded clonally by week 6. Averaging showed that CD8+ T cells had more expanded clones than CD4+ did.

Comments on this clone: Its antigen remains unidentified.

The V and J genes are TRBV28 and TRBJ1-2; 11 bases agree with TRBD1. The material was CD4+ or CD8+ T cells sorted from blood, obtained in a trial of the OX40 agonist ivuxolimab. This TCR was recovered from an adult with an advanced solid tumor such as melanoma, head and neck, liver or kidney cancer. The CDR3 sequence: CASRTGGAGGYGYTF. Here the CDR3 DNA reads TGTGCCAGCCGGACAGGGGGCGCAGGAGGCTATGGCTACACCTTC.